These T cell receptor beta chains were read from a single sample in a study of CD8+ T cells in alopecia areata. Generated by immunoSEQ multiplex PCR, the TCRdb table keeps only in-frame clones and is missing some. The table lists 140,000 to 150,000 clones, more than 75% of them singletons, with approximately 16% in the top ten. The input for sequencing was CD8+ T cells sorted from blood, taken at week 0. The origin of the receptors is a human donor with alopecia areata. Each CDR3 is given with its conserved first and last residue. A D gene is named only where the DNA matches it firmly. Clone size is stated in some rows and not others, as once, few, many or a class when expanded.

clone size	V gene	D gene	J gene	CDR3 DNA	CDR3 protein
-	TRBV10-3	-	TRBJ2-7	TGTGCCATCAGCCGGGACATTTACGAGCAGTACTTT	CAISRDIYEQYF
-	TRBV2	-	TRBJ1-4	TGTGCCAGCAGTGTAAGAGCAACTAATGAAAAACTGTTTTTT	CASSVRATNEKLFF
-	TRBV2	-	TRBJ1-1	TGTGCCAGCAGTGAGGACGAACTGGGGCCAGTGGTGGGGACTGAAGCTTTCTTT	CASSEDELGPVVGTEAFF
-	TRBV5-1	-	TRBJ1-3	TGCGCCAGCAGCTTGGAAGGGACCTCTGGAAACACCATATATTTT	CASSLEGTSGNTIYF
once	TRBV6-5	TRBD2	TRBJ2-7	TGTGCCAGCACTTCGACGGGGGGAGTCTACGAGCAGTACTTC	CASTSTGGVYEQYF
-	TRBV4-1	TRBD1	TRBJ2-7	TGCGCCAGCAGTCCCTCGGGACAGGGAATTTACGAGCAGTACTTC	CASSPSGQGIYEQYF
-	TRBV7-9	-	TRBJ1-2	TGTGCCAGCAGCTTACAGGGGTACTATGGCTACACCTTC	CASSLQGYYGYTF
-	TRBV7-9	-	TRBJ2-2	TGTGCCAGCAGCTTGTATACGGGGGATTCTATCACCGGGGAGCTGTTTTTT	CASSLYTGDSITGELFF
-	TRBV19	-	TRBJ2-1	TGTGCCAGTAGTATAGATTCCGGGGGTAATCACAATGAGCAGTTCTTC	CASSIDSGGNHNEQFF
-	TRBV27	-	TRBJ2-5	TGTGCCAGCAGTCCACTGGGGGCAGGGAGCCAAGAGACCCAGTACTTC	CASSPLGAGSQETQYF